What follows are 10 T cell receptor beta chains derived from one specimen sequenced in a study of beta chain features in type 1 diabetes (dated by TCRdb to the late 2010s). To prepare the library, the immunoSEQ multiplex PCR assay was applied. The entire amount of isolated RNA was reverse transcribed using the High Capacity cDNA Reverse Transcription Kit, so the sequenced TCRB transcripts were expressed ones. The table comes from immuneACCESS by way of TCRdb, which keeps in-frame sequences with V and J called. Part of the clones is missing from these tables; in studies checked, under half for an unresolved V gene and the rest for unknown reasons. This sample holds around 300,000 clones; 7% to 9% were observed only once. The ten biggest clones cover more than 1% of the sample. Sequenced material: central memory CD4+ T cells from blood. The receptor set was obtained from a woman younger than 35 in good health.

The chain combines TRBV27 with TRBJ2-3; a possible D gene is TRBD1 (6 bases). CDR3 length: 14 residues. Germline CDR1 and CDR2: MNHEY and SMNVEV (reference sequence). Trimming cost V 4 bases and J 4 bases, with 12 bases left between them. The CDR3, as DNA: TGTGCCAGCAGTTGGGGGCAGGTCCCAGATACGCAGTATTTT. Amino acids: CASSWGQVPDTQYF.

There are a few counts of this clone. J is TRBJ2-3 and V is TRBV28; TRBD2 agrees at 9 bases. This CDR3 is 15 amino acids long. Germline V gene lookup returns CDR1 MDHEN and CDR2 SYDVKM. Unmatched junction bases numbered 7, after V lost 7 bases and J lost 2 bases. The chain's CDR3 is CASIGSGGFTDTQYF. CDR3 nucleotide sequence: TGTGCCAGCATTGGTAGCGGGGGATTCACAGATACGCAGTATTTT.

This clone was seen a few times. The J gene is TRBJ1-2, the V gene TRBV18, with D uncertain. Trimming cost V 3 bases and J 4 bases, with 12 bases left between them. This CDR3 region has 14 residues. The germline gives CDR1 KGHSH, CDR2 LQKENI. Here the CDR3 reads CASSPPTVSYGYTF. As DNA, the CDR3 is TGTGCCAGCTCACCCCCGACGGTTAGCTATGGCTACACCTTC.

This clone was detected only a few times. This chain uses TRBV21-1 with TRBJ1-1. TRBV21-1 is a pseudogene locus. CDR3 length equals 20 residues. The CDR3 region has the DNA TGTGCCAGCATCATCCCCCCCTTTAACTGCCCTGAGGGCATGAACACTGAAGCTTTCTTT. Translating it yields CASIIPPFNCPEGMNTEAFF.

The chain links TRBV4-2 to TRBJ1-1, with a weak D call TRBD1 (5 bases). Germline V gene data show CDR1 as LGHNA and CDR2 as YNFKEQ. Trimming removed 6 bases at V and 5 bases at J, with 16 bases between. This CDR3 contains 14 residues. The CDR3 nucleotides are TGTGCCAGCAGTACAGGATCGTGGGGTACTGAAGCTTTCTTT. Translation gives CASSTGSWGTEAFF.

J is TRBJ2-5 and V is TRBV7-2; perhaps TRBD1 as D (5 bases). The CDR3 has 12 residues. Germline assignment: CDR1 SGHTA and CDR2 FQGNSA. Trimming cost V 5 bases and J 5 bases, with 9 bases left between them. DNA for the CDR3: TGTGCCAGCAGCCCAAAGGGGGAGACCCAGTACTTC. Residues: CASSPKGETQYF. The entire variable domain, with the rest obtained from reference TRBV7-2 and TRBJ2-5, is as follows: GAGVSQSPSNKVTEKGKDVELRCDPISGHTALYWYRQSLGQGLEFLIYFQGNSAPDKSGLPSDRFSAERTGGSVSTLTIQRTQQEDSAVYLCASSPKGETQYFGPGTRLLVL.

This clone was recorded a few times. The chain employs TRBV5-5 and TRBJ1-2; 7 nucleotides line up with TRBD1. This CDR3 region has 16 residues. Germline V lookup: CDR1 SGHKS, CDR2 YYEKEE (reference sequence). V lost 3 bases, J lost 3 bases, and 11 bases stayed unmatched. CDR3 sequence (DNA): TGTGCCAGCAGCTCCCTTCGGGGACAGAGAGACTATGGCTACACCTTC. Translation: CASSSLRGQRDYGYTF.

This chain uses TRBV18 with TRBJ1-1; D possibly corresponds to TRBD1 (5 bases). The CDR3 has 15 residues. Germline loops: CDR1 KGHSH, CDR2 LQKENI. Between the trimmed V and J ends, which lost 1 base and 1 base, there was a span of 10 bases. For the CDR3, the DNA is TGTGCCAGCTCACCACGGGGGAATGGGAACACTGAAGCTTTCTTT. Protein sequence: CASSPRGNGNTEAFF.

The table lists this clone with a few counts. A much more abundant neighbour one base away suggests this may be a read error. The V call is TRBV4-1, the J call TRBJ2-3, with D unclear. Trimming took off 5 bases at V and 0 bases at J, with 3 bases between the two ends. CDR3 length equals 12 residues. Germline CDR1 and CDR2: MGHRA and YSYEKL. Here the CDR3 reads CASSSSTDTQYF. The DNA for the CDR3 is TGCGCCAGCAGCTCGAGCACAGATACGCAGTATTTT.

This rearrangement joins TRBV28 to TRBJ2-7; no reliable D call. CDR3 length: 13 amino acids. CDR1 and CDR2 (germline): MDHEN, SYDVKM. Trimming took off 5 bases at V and 2 bases at J, with 10 bases between the two ends. The DNA for the CDR3 is TGTGCCAGCAGTCCCCAGGCTACCTACGAGCAGTACGTC. Translation gives CASSPQATYEQYV.